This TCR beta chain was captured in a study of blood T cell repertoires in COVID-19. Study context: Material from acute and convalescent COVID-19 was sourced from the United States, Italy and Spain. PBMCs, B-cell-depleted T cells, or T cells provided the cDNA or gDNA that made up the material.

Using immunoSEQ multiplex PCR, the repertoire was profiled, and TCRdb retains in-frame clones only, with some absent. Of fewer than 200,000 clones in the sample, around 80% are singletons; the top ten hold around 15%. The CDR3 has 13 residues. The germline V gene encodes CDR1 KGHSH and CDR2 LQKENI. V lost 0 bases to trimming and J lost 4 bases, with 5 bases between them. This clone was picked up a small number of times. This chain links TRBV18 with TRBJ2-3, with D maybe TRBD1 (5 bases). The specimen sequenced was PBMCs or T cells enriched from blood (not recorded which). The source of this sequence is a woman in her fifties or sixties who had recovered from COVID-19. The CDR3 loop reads CASSPPTADTQYF. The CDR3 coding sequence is TGTGCCAGCTCACCACCGACAGCAGATACGCAGTATTTT.